The TCR beta chain under discussion was sequenced for a study of T cell responses to AZD1222 COVID-19 vaccine. This CDR3 spans 14 amino acids. The germline CDR1 and CDR2 sequences are LGHDT and YNNKEL (reference sequence). V lost 4 bases, J lost 4 bases, and 7 bases stayed unmatched. Points on this clone: What it binds is unknown.

The method was immunoSEQ multiplex PCR; TCRdb's version includes in-frame clones alone and lacks a portion of them. This sample has about 84,000 clones, with 70% to 90% found just once. Study-level findings and limits: Baseline seropositivity occurred in only a handful of AZD1222 recipients. Repertoire sampling was restricted to post-peak T cell response timepoints. Unmutated variant regions reportedly attract nearly half of all spike-specific TCRs.

Source: peripheral blood, taken 28 days after the second AZD1222 dose. The chain couples TRBV3-1 (or the pseudogene TRBV3-2) to TRBJ2-7; 7 bases fit TRBD1. The source is an adult who received the AZD1222 COVID-19 vaccine. DNA for the CDR3: TGTGCCAGCAGCCCCGGGACAGTATTTTACGAGCAGTACTTC. Translating it yields CASSPGTVFYEQYF.